Each of the 14 T cell receptor beta chains below was sequenced from the same sample in a study of radiotherapy plus CTLA-4 blockade in lung cancer. Profiled with immunoSEQ multiplex PCR; TCRdb holds only in-frame clones, not every one. The sample yields around 100,000 clones, approximately 80% seen once. This material consisted of peripheral blood, taken from a patient treated with radiotherapy plus ipilimumab. Source of these receptors: a human donor with non-small cell lung cancer that progressed on radiotherapy plus ipilimumab. Some clones in this sample may be carry-over from other donors' samples.

The rearrangement joins TRBV2 to TRBJ1-3, with D unclear. Trimming stripped 7 bases from V and 0 bases from J, with 7 bases between. Germline-derived CDR1 and CDR2 are SNHLY and FYNNEI. CDR3 length: 13 residues. The CDR3 loop is CASIVGSGNTIYF. CDR3 bases: TGTGCCAGCATCGTGGGCTCTGGAAACACCATATATTTT.

The V call is TRBV4-3, the J call TRBJ1-4; D gene uncertain. This CDR3 comprises 14 residues. The germline CDR1 and CDR2 sequences are LGHNA and YSLEER. V lost 0 bases to trimming and J lost 2 bases, with 4 bases between them. This chain's CDR3 is CASSQDHTNEKLFF. CDR3 nucleotides: TGCGCCAGCAGCCAAGATCACACTAATGAAAAACTGTTTTTT.

V usage is TRBV5-1 and J usage is TRBJ2-7, with no clear D. The CDR3 has 11 amino acids. The V gene's germline CDR1 is SGHRS and CDR2 YFSETQ. V lost 1 base to trimming and J lost 3 bases, with 2 bases between them. The CDR3 DNA reads as TGCGCCAGCAGCTTGAACTACGAGCAGTACTTC. This encodes CASSLNYEQYF.

V and J are TRBV4-2 and TRBJ1-1; D not resolved. V dropped 5 bases and J dropped 1 base, with 8 bases sitting between them. CDR1 is LGHNA, CDR2 YNFKEQ, per germline. The CDR3 extends over 13 amino acids. The CDR3 reads CASSSLGNTEAFF. The DNA for the CDR3 is TGTGCCAGCAGCTCCTTGGGGAACACTGAAGCTTTCTTT.

CDR3: CASSMGRRTEAFF. CDR3 DNA: TGTGCCAGTAGTATGGGGCGGAGGACTGAAGCTTTCTTT. V is TRBV19 and J is TRBJ1-1; D is possibly TRBD1 (5 bases). CDR3 size: 13 residues. Germline CDR1 LNHDA, CDR2 SQIVND (reference sequence). V lost 3 bases to trimming and J lost 5 bases, with 10 bases between them.

V usage is TRBV6-6 and J usage is TRBJ1-3; tentatively, D is TRBD1 (5 bases). Trimming shortened V by 0 bases and J by 4 bases, and 10 bases separated the two germline ends. The CDR3 loop spans 15 amino acids. CDR1 MNHNY and CDR2 SVGAGI come from the germline V gene (reference sequence). The CDR3 DNA reads TGTGCCAGCAGTTACTCGACGGGGGGAGGAAACACCATATATTTT. This codes for CASSYSTGGGNTIYF.

This chain connects TRBV7-9 to TRBJ2-1; D ambiguous. CDR3 length: 12 residues. Per the germline V gene, CDR1 is SEHNR and CDR2 is FQNEAQ (reference sequence). The V and J ends lost 5 bases and 7 bases respectively, with 9 bases between them. The CDR3, as DNA: TGTGCCAGCAGCGTACGAGTGAATGAGCAGTTCTTC. Amino acid sequence: CASSVRVNEQFF.

V usage is TRBV19 and J usage is TRBJ2-7, with D perhaps assigned TRBD1 or TRBD2 (6 bases each). The CDR3 loop spans 15 amino acids. Germline CDR1 is LNHDA and CDR2 is SQIVND (reference sequence). The ends were cut back, 10 bases at V and 3 bases at J, with 22 bases in the middle. CDR3: CATAGWGARNYEQYF. The DNA of the CDR3 is TGTGCCACCGCGGGTTGGGGGGCGCGGAACTACGAGCAGTACTTC.

V is TRBV19 and J is TRBJ1-1; 12 nucleotides match TRBD1. Per the germline V gene, CDR1 is LNHDA and CDR2 is SQIVND (reference sequence). The trim removed 7 bases at V and 11 bases at J, leaving 8 bases unmatched. The CDR3 spans 13 residues. The CDR3 DNA follows: TGTGCCAGTAAGGGGACAGGGGGCCTAATGGCTTTCTTT. Translated, it gives CASKGTGGLMAFF.

The chain couples TRBV2 to TRBJ2-5, with TRBD1 as a possible D gene (5 bases). The CDR3 spans 15 residues. Trimming stripped 0 bases from V and 4 bases from J, with 12 bases between. CDR1 and CDR2 (germline): SNHLY, FYNNEI. CDR3 region: CASSEALRQGETQYF. CDR3 in DNA: TGTGCCAGCAGTGAAGCGCTTCGGCAGGGAGAGACCCAGTACTTC.

The chain has TRBV5-4 and TRBJ2-5; a weak D match, TRBD1 (6 bases). The V end was cut by 0 bases, the J end by 5 bases, with 14 bases between. Germline lookup yields CDR1 SGHNT and CDR2 YYREEE (reference sequence). There are 15 residues in the CDR3. The CDR3 here is CASSLVPTGQETQYF. As DNA, the CDR3 is TGTGCCAGCAGCTTGGTCCCTACAGGGCAGGAGACCCAGTACTTC.

Points on this clone: Its ends do not fully match the called genes, so a read error is possible. The rearrangement uses TRBV4-3 and TRBJ1-6, with D perhaps matching TRBD1 (6 bases). CDR1 is LGHNA and CDR2 is YSLEER in the germline V gene. The CDR3 spans 16 residues. The CDR3 DNA sequence: TGCACCAGCAGCCATGATAGGGGGGCGGGAAATTCACCCCTCCACTTT. Protein sequence: CTSSHDRGAGNSPLHF.

The J gene is TRBJ1-1, the V gene TRBV9, with a tentative D call TRBD1 (6 bases). V was clipped by 4 bases and J by 1 base, with 14 bases between them. This CDR3 has 15 amino acids. Germline CDR1 reads SGDLS; CDR2 reads YYNGEE. The CDR3: CASSLGGRENTEAFF. In DNA, the CDR3 is TGTGCCAGCAGCCTTGGGGGCAGGGAGAACACTGAAGCTTTCTTT.

A few counts support this clone. This chain links TRBV10-3 with TRBJ1-1, with D possibly being TRBD1 (6 bases). Germline CDR1 is ENHRY and CDR2 is SYGVKD. V was shortened by 6 bases and J by 3 bases, with 11 bases between the two germline ends. The CDR3 extends over 13 amino acids. The CDR3 coding sequence is TGTGCCATCAGGGAGGGGGAGGACACTGAAGCTTTCTTT. Residues: CAIREGEDTEAFF.